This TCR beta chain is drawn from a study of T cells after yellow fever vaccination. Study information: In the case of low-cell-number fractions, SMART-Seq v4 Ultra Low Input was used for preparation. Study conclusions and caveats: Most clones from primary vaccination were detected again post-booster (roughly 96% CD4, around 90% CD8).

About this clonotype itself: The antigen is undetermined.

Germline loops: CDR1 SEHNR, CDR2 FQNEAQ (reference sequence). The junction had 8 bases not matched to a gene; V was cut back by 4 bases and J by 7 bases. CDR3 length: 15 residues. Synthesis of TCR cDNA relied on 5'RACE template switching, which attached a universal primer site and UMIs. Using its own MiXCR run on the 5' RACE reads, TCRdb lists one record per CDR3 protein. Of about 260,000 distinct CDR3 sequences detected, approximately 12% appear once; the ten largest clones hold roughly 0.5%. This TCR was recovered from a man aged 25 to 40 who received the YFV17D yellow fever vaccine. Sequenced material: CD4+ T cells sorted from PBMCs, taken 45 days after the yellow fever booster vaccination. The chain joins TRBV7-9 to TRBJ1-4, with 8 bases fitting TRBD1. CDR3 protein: CASSSRQGNTEKLFF. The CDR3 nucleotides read TGTGCCAGCAGCTCCAGACAGGGGAATACTGAAAAACTGTTTTTT.